The clone carrying this TCR beta chain has ten or more counts. Its antigen is currently unknown. CDR3 length equals 13 residues. V was pared by 4 bases and J by 10 bases, with 7 bases of the junction left unmatched. Germline lookup yields CDR1 SGHTA and CDR2 FQGNSA. This sample is part of a study of T cells after yellow fever vaccination. Study conclusions and caveats: CD4 and CD8 compartments shared a small share of clonotypes, likely from convergent recombination. FACS-sorted repertoires might harbor abundant contaminating clonotypes from the bulk population. The secondary response was weaker, and its peak arrived faster, on day 5 versus 15.

The TCR cDNA carried a universal primer site and UMIs from 5'RACE template switching. MiXCR, run by TCRdb on the 5' RACE reads, gives a single entry per CDR3 protein. The sample contains about 320,000 distinct CDR3 sequences, approximately 4% of which appear only once. This sequence joins TRBV7-2 and TRBJ2-1; 7 bases fit TRBD2. The source is a man younger than 30 who received the YFV17D yellow fever vaccine. This specimen was PBMCs, taken 15 days after the yellow fever booster vaccination. CDR3 sequence: CASSWGLPEEQFF. The CDR3 coding sequence is TGTGCCAGCAGCTGGGGACTACCCGAGGAGCAGTTCTTC.